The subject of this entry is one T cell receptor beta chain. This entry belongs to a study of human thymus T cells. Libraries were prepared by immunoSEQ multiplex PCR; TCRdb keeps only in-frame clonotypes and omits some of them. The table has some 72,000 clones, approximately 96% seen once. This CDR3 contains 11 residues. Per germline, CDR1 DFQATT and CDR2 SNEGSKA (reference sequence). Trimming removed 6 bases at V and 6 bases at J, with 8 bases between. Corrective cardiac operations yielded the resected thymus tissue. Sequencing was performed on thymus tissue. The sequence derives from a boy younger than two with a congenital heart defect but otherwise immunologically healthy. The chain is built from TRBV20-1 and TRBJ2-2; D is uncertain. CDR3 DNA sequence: TGCAGTGCCCCACATGCCGGGGAGCTGTTTTTT. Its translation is CSAPHAGELFF.